This passage covers 24 T cell receptor beta chains from one sample sequenced in a study of STAT5B mutations in CD4+ large granular lymphocyte leukemia. Using immunoSEQ multiplex PCR, the repertoire was profiled, and TCRdb retains in-frame clones only, with some absent. In the table there are around 24,000 clones, approximately 79% of which are singletons. Sequencing was done on a sample of CD4+ T cells from blood buffy coats. The receptors stem from a human donor in good health.

This clone occurred a few times. In nucleotides, the CDR3 is TGTGCCAGCAGCTCCAGGACAGGGGAAGCTTTCTTT. Protein: CASSSRTGEAFF. The chain is built from TRBV7-2 and TRBJ1-1, with 8 bases fitting TRBD1. V was pared by 4 bases and J by 8 bases, with 3 bases of the junction left unmatched. This CDR3 spans 12 amino acids. The V gene's germline CDR1 is SGHTA and CDR2 FQGNSA.

This clone was detected a few times. The genes are TRBV5-5 and TRBJ2-7; D unclear. This CDR3 is built from 14 residues. Looked up from germline, CDR1 is SGHKS and CDR2 is YYEKEE (reference sequence). Trimming stripped 3 bases from V and 3 bases from J, with 13 bases between. As DNA, the CDR3 is TGTGCCAGCAGCTCCTTCCTTCCAGGCTACGAGCAGTACTTC. It is translated as CASSSFLPGYEQYF.

This clone was found once. The chain employs TRBV7-2 and TRBJ1-2; 8 bases match TRBD1. This CDR3 region has 15 residues. V was pared by 5 bases and J by 2 bases, with 7 bases of the junction left unmatched. Germline V gene data show CDR1 as SGHTA and CDR2 as FQGNSA. The CDR3 bases are TGTGCCAGCAGCCTCCAGACAGGGGCAAACTATGGCTACACCTTC. Its protein is CASSLQTGANYGYTF.

This chain links TRBV28 with TRBJ1-5; D uncertain. The CDR3 sequence is 14 residues long. Per the germline V gene, CDR1 is MDHEN and CDR2 is SYDVKM. The V and J ends lost 2 bases and 7 bases respectively, with 12 bases between them. CDR3 coding DNA: TGTGCCAGCAGTTTAGCGGGAGTTACCCAGCCCCAGCATTTT. Its protein product is CASSLAGVTQPQHF.

The J gene is TRBJ2-7, the V gene TRBV19, with D possibly matching TRBD1 (6 bases). Germline CDR1 and CDR2: LNHDA and SQIVND (reference sequence). V was trimmed by 7 bases and J by 2 bases, leaving 12 bases between them. The CDR3 length is 13 residues. The CDR3 DNA is TGTGCCAGTACCGGAGGACAGACCTACGAGCAGTACTTC. Residues: CASTGGQTYEQYF.

The chain uses TRBV10-2 and TRBJ1-2; D possibly corresponds to TRBD1 (6 bases). This CDR3 is built from 14 residues. Germline values: CDR1 WSHSY, CDR2 SAAADI. V dropped 6 bases and J dropped 3 bases, with 14 bases sitting between them. CDR3 amino acids: CASRRKAGDYGYTF. CDR3 nucleotides: TGCGCCAGCAGAAGAAAGGCAGGGGACTATGGCTACACCTTC.

This clone was counted between two and nine times. The J gene is TRBJ1-2, the V gene TRBV15; TRBD1 might be the D (5 bases). Germline-derived CDR1 and CDR2 are LNHNV and YYDKDF (reference sequence). CDR3 length: 15 residues. The germline V and J ends were trimmed by 2 bases and 7 bases, with 17 bases remaining between them. This CDR3 is CATSRFSAGSSGYTF. CDR3 coding DNA: TGTGCCACCAGCAGATTTTCTGCAGGGAGCTCTGGCTACACCTTC.

This chain joins TRBV7-9 and TRBJ2-2, with D uncertain. This CDR3 contains 12 residues. In germline, CDR1 is SEHNR, CDR2 FQNEAQ (reference sequence). V was clipped by 5 bases and J by 5 bases, with 6 bases between them. The CDR3 coding sequence is TGTGCCAGCAGCCAACAGACCGGGGAGCTGTTTTTT. Translated, it gives CASSQQTGELFF.

The rearrangement joins TRBV5-5 to TRBJ2-7; a weak D match, TRBD2 (5 bases). Trimming took off 4 bases at V and 0 bases at J, with 17 bases between the two ends. From germline, CDR1 is SGHKS and CDR2 YYEKEE (reference sequence). This CDR3 has 16 residues. The CDR3 loop is CASSPGIRRISYEQYF. In DNA form, the CDR3 reads TGTGCCAGCAGCCCGGGGATTCGAAGGATCTCCTACGAGCAGTACTTC.

The chain is built from TRBV7-2 and TRBJ1-2, with a possible D match to TRBD1 (5 bases). CDR1 and CDR2 from the germline V gene are SGHTA and FQGNSA. V was shortened by 5 bases and J by 4 bases, with 17 bases between the two germline ends. The CDR3 has 15 residues. CDR3: CASSPTLGTAYGYTF. The CDR3, as DNA: TGTGCCAGCAGCCCGACTCTCGGGACGGCCTATGGCTACACCTTC.

This rearrangement joins TRBV27 to TRBJ1-5; 10 positions match TRBD1. Looked up from germline, CDR1 is MNHEY and CDR2 is SMNVEV (reference sequence). This CDR3 contains 17 residues. Losses at the gene ends were 8 bases for V and 0 bases for J; bases not matched to a gene: 10. The CDR3 here is CASGPTTGGFSNQPQHF. CDR3 coding DNA: TGTGCCAGCGGTCCGACGACAGGGGGCTTTAGCAATCAGCCCCAGCATTTT.

V gene TRBV6-6 combines with J gene TRBJ1-1; a possible D gene is TRBD1 (6 bases). CDR1 is MNHNY and CDR2 is SVGAGI in the germline V gene (reference sequence). The CDR3 has 12 amino acids. V lost 4 bases and J lost 11, with 14 bases in between. The CDR3 DNA sequence: TGTGCCAGCAGTTCAGTCCAGGGGTTGGCTTTCTTT. This codes for CASSSVQGLAFF.

This chain links TRBV4-1 with TRBJ2-7, with unresolved D. CDR3 size: 14 residues. V was pared by 1 base and J by 1 base, with 8 bases between. The germline V gene encodes CDR1 MGHRA and CDR2 YSYEKL. The CDR3 spells CASSQAKFSYEQYF. CDR3 coding DNA: TGCGCCAGCAGCCAAGCTAAGTTTTCCTACGAGCAGTACTTC.

This chain uses TRBV30 with TRBJ1-3; tentative D call: TRBD1 (5 bases). This CDR3 spans 13 amino acids. Germline V gene lookup returns CDR1 GTSNPN and CDR2 SVGIG (reference sequence). The germline V and J ends were trimmed by 0 bases and 6 bases, with 9 bases remaining between them. The CDR3 nucleotides read TGTGCCTGGAGTGTGCAAGGGGCAAACACCATATATTTT. This gives the protein CAWSVQGANTIYF.

The chain uses TRBV5-1 and TRBJ1-3; D is perhaps TRBD1 (5 bases). Trimming removed 2 bases at V and 0 bases at J, with 6 bases between. The CDR3 length is 14 residues. Germline V gene lookup returns CDR1 SGHRS and CDR2 YFSETQ. The CDR3 DNA reads as TGCGCCAGCAGCTTAGGGGTCTCTGGAAACACCATATATTTT. Protein: CASSLGVSGNTIYF.

The CDR3 region has the DNA TGTGCCAGCAGTTACTCTTCGGACGGGGGACTGTTTTTT. This codes for CASSYSSDGGLFF. The chain employs TRBV6-5 and TRBJ1-4; tentatively, D is TRBD1 (5 bases). Per germline, CDR1 MNHEY and CDR2 SVGAGI. V was trimmed by 0 bases and J by 13 bases, leaving 12 bases between them. CDR3 length: 13 residues.

This clone was seen a few times. This rearrangement joins TRBV30 to TRBJ1-1; no definite D call. Germline lookup yields CDR1 GTSNPN and CDR2 SVGIG (reference sequence). Deletions cut 3 bases from V and 0 bases from J, with 14 bases between. CDR3 length: 15 residues. In DNA form, the CDR3 reads TGTGCCTGGAGAGGAGAGGGCACTATGAACACTGAAGCTTTCTTT. It specifies CAWRGEGTMNTEAFF.

This clone showed up just a few times. The genes are TRBV16 and TRBJ2-7; D possibly corresponds to TRBD2 (6 bases). The CDR3 consists of 15 residues. V was cut by 2 bases and J by 2 bases, with 13 bases left in between. Germline lookup yields CDR1 KGHSY and CDR2 FQNENV. The CDR3 bases are TGTGCCAGCAGCCAACCCCTAGCGTCCCCCTACGAGCAGTACTTC. Protein: CASSQPLASPYEQYF.

The chain employs TRBV4-2 and TRBJ2-7; tentative D call: TRBD2 (5 bases). The CDR3 consists of 13 residues. The V end was cut by 2 bases, the J end by 10 bases, with 15 bases between. CDR1 is LGHNA, CDR2 YNFKEQ, per germline. CDR3 sequence: CASSQPWELVQYF. The CDR3 coding sequence is TGTGCCAGCAGCCAACCCTGGGAACTAGTTCAGTACTTC.

The rearrangement links TRBV6-1 to TRBJ2-2; 7 bases agree with TRBD1. The junction had 11 bases not matched to a gene; V was cut back by 7 bases and J by 6 bases. The CDR3 length is 15 residues. The germline V gene encodes CDR1 MNHNS and CDR2 SASEGT. The DNA of the CDR3 is TGTGCCAGCATCCGTAGGGGGACAGAGGCCGGGGAGCTGTTTTTT. This sequence encodes CASIRRGTEAGELFF.

This clone was seen a handful of times. This chain joins TRBV6-7 and TRBJ1-2, with unresolved D. TRBV6-7 is an open reading frame whose function is uncertain. The CDR3 has 14 residues. The ends were cut back, 9 bases at V and 0 bases at J, with 14 bases in the middle. For the CDR3, the DNA is TGTGCCAGGAATGCCAGAAACTCTAACTATGGCTACACCTTC. Its protein is CARNARNSNYGYTF.

V usage is TRBV9 and J usage is TRBJ2-7; D not certain. This CDR3 contains 15 residues. V shed 0 bases and J shed 2 bases, with 12 bases lying between them. CDR1 is SGDLS and CDR2 is YYNGEE in the germline V gene. The CDR3 spells CASSVGPGPTYEQYF. CDR3 coding DNA: TGTGCCAGCAGCGTAGGCCCTGGGCCAACCTACGAGCAGTACTTC.

The genes are TRBV28 and TRBJ1-4; D remains unclear. Germline CDR1 and CDR2: MDHEN and SYDVKM. CDR3 size: 14 residues. V was shortened by 6 bases and J by 2 bases, with 10 bases between the two germline ends. This CDR3 reads CASRAGGTNEKLFF. Here the CDR3 DNA reads TGTGCCAGCAGGGCGGGAGGCACTAATGAAAAACTGTTTTTT. The full variable domain, its missing parts supplied by reference TRBV28 and TRBJ1-4, is DVKVTQSSRYLVKRTGEKVFLECVQDMDHENMFWYRQDPGLGLRLIYFSYDVKMKEKGDIPEGYSVSREKKERFSLILESASTNQTSMYLCASRAGGTNEKLFFGSGTQLSVL.

The chain has TRBV7-9 and TRBJ2-1; TRBD2 matches at 9 bases. Germline trimming cut 4 bases from V and 9 bases from J; bases unmatched to any gene: 13. Germline V gene data show CDR1 as SEHNR and CDR2 as FQNEAQ (reference sequence). The CDR3 loop spans 16 amino acids. CDR3 nucleotide sequence: TGTGCCAGCAGCTGGTCGCGGGGGGGCAATTACGGTGAGCAGTTCTTC. Translation: CASSWSRGGNYGEQFF.